This T cell receptor beta chain was found in a study of blood T cells in healthy people across ages. General study points: Relative to aged donors, long-lived donors carried more naive CD4+ cells and displayed higher diversity.

Notes on this clonotype: Its antigen is not identified.

Sample-barcoded 5' priming and a J-beta primer mix drove a second PCR of roughly 6 to 12 cycles. All samples gave at least 2.5 million CDR3-containing paired-end reads. TCRdb re-analysed the 5' RACE reads in MiXCR, keeping a single row per CDR3 protein. The table includes about 940,000 distinct CDR3 sequences, roughly 50% detected once. This CDR3 spans 16 amino acids. J was trimmed by 5 bases and V by 5 bases; bases with no gene match: 2. CDR1 and CDR2 (germline): SGHAT, FQNNGV. V usage is TRBV11-2 and J usage is TRBJ2-2, with TRBD2 identical over 16 bases. Source material: blood. The source is a man aged 25 to 40 in good health. The CDR3 DNA follows: TGTGCCAGCAGCCCGGGACTAGCGGGGGGGACCGGGGAGCTGTTTTTT. Translated, it gives CASSPGLAGGTGELFF.